This T cell receptor (beta chain) emerged from a study of blood T cell repertoires in COVID-19. Study summary: Some COVID-19 samples were acute and others convalescent; all came from the United States, Italy and Spain. In each case, the material was cDNA or gDNA derived from T cells, B-cell-depleted T cells, or PBMCs.

A Seattle source enrolled patients during active infection and followed them longitudinally. Per the germline V gene, CDR1 is SNHLY and CDR2 is FYNNEI. The V and J ends lost 2 bases and 5 bases respectively, with 15 bases between them. The CDR3 spans 15 residues. Per the original methods: Amplifying reference gene primers gave estimates of nucleated cell counts. The data were produced by immunoSEQ multiplex PCR, yet TCRdb's version contains in-frame clones alone and is incomplete. Clone size and V and J calls were adopted from that table, with D and trimming inferred from the DNA. Seen here are hundreds of thousands of clones, around nine tenths observed once, and the top ten hold roughly 10%.

V is TRBV2 and J is TRBJ1-2; maybe TRBD1 (5 bases). The TCR was taken from a woman aged 25 to 39 with COVID-19, enrolled during active disease. The sample consisted of peripheral blood. The CDR3 region has the DNA TGTGCCAGCAGTGAACTCCCCGCAGGGAGGTATGGCTACACCTTC. Amino acids: CASSELPAGRYGYTF.